Listed below are T cell receptor beta chains from one sample, sequenced in a study of shared clonotypes between healthy human individuals. Libraries were prepared by immunoSEQ multiplex PCR; TCRdb keeps only in-frame clonotypes and omits some of them. The sample has about 2 million clones; roughly 95% are singletons. The source material was naive CD4+ T cells sorted from blood. All receptors derive from a man aged 18 to 35 in good health. Both conserved end residues are part of each CDR3. The order of the fields is J gene, clone size, D gene, CDR3 length, V gene, CDR3 DNA, CDR3 protein. D genes are given only for firm matches. The size field is filled for only some rows; it gives once, few, many or a size class.

j_call: TRBJ1-5
clone_size: NA
d_call: NA
cdr3_length: 14
v_call: TRBV4-1
cdr3_nt: TGCGCCAGCAGCCAAGATGGGGGCCGACAGCCCCAGCATTTT
cdr3_aa: CASSQDGGRQPQHF

j_call: TRBJ2-5
clone_size: NA
d_call: NA
cdr3_length: 13
v_call: TRBV28
cdr3_nt: TGTGCCAGCAGTTCCCCGGGCCCAGGGCCCCAGTACTTC
cdr3_aa: CASSSPGPGPQYF

j_call: TRBJ2-1
clone_size: NA
d_call: NA
cdr3_length: 14
v_call: TRBV5-6
cdr3_nt: TGTGCCAGCTACCGGGGGGCCTCCTACAATGAGCAGTTCTTC
cdr3_aa: CASYRGASYNEQFF

j_call: TRBJ1-1
clone_size: once
d_call: NA
cdr3_length: 13
v_call: TRBV5-4
cdr3_nt: TGTGCCGGCCACGGGACCGGAGGGATAGAAGCTTTCTTT
cdr3_aa: CAGHGTGGIEAFF

j_call: TRBJ2-7
clone_size: NA
d_call: NA
cdr3_length: 13
v_call: TRBV6-5
cdr3_nt: TGTGCCAGCAGTTACGGTGTTGCCTACGAGCAGTACTTC
cdr3_aa: CASSYGVAYEQYF

j_call: TRBJ2-3
clone_size: NA
d_call: TRBD2
cdr3_length: 17
v_call: TRBV4-2
cdr3_nt: TGTGCCAGCAGCCAAGATGGCGGTAGCGGGTTCGCAGATACGCAGTATTTT
cdr3_aa: CASSQDGGSGFADTQYF

j_call: TRBJ2-5
clone_size: few
d_call: NA
cdr3_length: 12
v_call: TRBV15
cdr3_nt: TGTGCCACCAGCAGAGATAGAGAGACCCAGTACTTC
cdr3_aa: CATSRDRETQYF

j_call: TRBJ1-5
clone_size: NA
d_call: TRBD1
cdr3_length: 16
v_call: TRBV4-2
cdr3_nt: TGTGCCAGCAGCCAAGATTGGGGACAGGTCAGTCAGCCCCAGCATTTT
cdr3_aa: CASSQDWGQVSQPQHF

j_call: TRBJ2-2
clone_size: NA
d_call: TRBD1
cdr3_length: 15
v_call: TRBV6-1
cdr3_nt: TGTGCCAGCAGTCGAGGGACAGACTACACCGGGGAGCTGTTTTTT
cdr3_aa: CASSRGTDYTGELFF

j_call: TRBJ2-2
clone_size: once
d_call: NA
cdr3_length: 15
v_call: TRBV4-1
cdr3_nt: TGCGCCAGCAGCCGACAGATTTGGGACACCGGGGAGCTGTTTTTT
cdr3_aa: CASSRQIWDTGELFF

j_call: TRBJ2-7
clone_size: NA
d_call: TRBD1
cdr3_length: 13
v_call: TRBV10-1
cdr3_nt: TGCGCCAGCAGCGGACAGGGCTCCAGCGAGCAGTACTTC
cdr3_aa: CASSGQGSSEQYF

j_call: TRBJ2-5
clone_size: NA
d_call: NA
cdr3_length: 16
v_call: TRBV6-5
cdr3_nt: TGTGCCAGCAGTTACAATTCAGGTTGGAGCCCAGAGACCCAGTACTTC
cdr3_aa: CASSYNSGWSPETQYF

j_call: TRBJ2-3
clone_size: NA
d_call: NA
cdr3_length: 13
v_call: TRBV6-1
cdr3_nt: TGTGCCAGCAGGAAGGACTTTATGGATACGCAGTATTTT
cdr3_aa: CASRKDFMDTQYF

j_call: TRBJ2-7
clone_size: NA
d_call: TRBD1
cdr3_length: 16
v_call: TRBV7-2
cdr3_nt: TGTGCCAGCAGCTTGGTTGGGACAGGGAAGGCCTACGAGCAGTACTTC
cdr3_aa: CASSLVGTGKAYEQYF

j_call: TRBJ2-5
clone_size: NA
d_call: TRBD2
cdr3_length: 13
v_call: TRBV11-2
cdr3_nt: TGTGCCAGCAGCTTAGAGCCTAGCGGGTATCAGTACTTC
cdr3_aa: CASSLEPSGYQYF

j_call: TRBJ1-2
clone_size: NA
d_call: TRBD1
cdr3_length: 12
v_call: TRBV29-1
cdr3_nt: TGCAGCGCGGGACAGGGGGCGCGGGGCTACACCTTC
cdr3_aa: CSAGQGARGYTF

j_call: TRBJ2-1
clone_size: NA
d_call: NA
cdr3_length: 11
v_call: TRBV7-3
cdr3_nt: TGTGCCAGCAGCTCTGAAGATGAGCAGTTCTTC
cdr3_aa: CASSSEDEQFF

j_call: TRBJ1-3
clone_size: once
d_call: TRBD1
cdr3_length: 17
v_call: TRBV29-1
cdr3_nt: TGCAGCGTTGAACGACCCCCCGGACAGGCGGCTGGAAACACCATATATTTT
cdr3_aa: CSVERPPGQAAGNTIYF

j_call: TRBJ2-7
clone_size: NA
d_call: TRBD1
cdr3_length: 15
v_call: TRBV30
cdr3_nt: TGTGCCTGGAGCCTTGGACAGGGGTGGTCCTACGAGCAGTACTTC
cdr3_aa: CAWSLGQGWSYEQYF

j_call: TRBJ2-5
clone_size: NA
d_call: TRBD2
cdr3_length: 14
v_call: TRBV6-1
cdr3_nt: TGTGCCAGCAGTACCGGGACTAGTGCTCCCGGGCAGTACTTC
cdr3_aa: CASSTGTSAPGQYF

j_call: TRBJ2-1
clone_size: NA
d_call: NA
cdr3_length: 17
v_call: TRBV11-2
cdr3_nt: TGTGCCAGCAGCTTTGGCTCATACTTGAGCTCCTACAATGAGCAGTTCTTC
cdr3_aa: CASSFGSYLSSYNEQFF

j_call: TRBJ2-3
clone_size: NA
d_call: NA
cdr3_length: 15
v_call: TRBV19
cdr3_nt: TGTGCCAGTAGTATGAAACCTTCAAGCACAGATACGCAGTATTTT
cdr3_aa: CASSMKPSSTDTQYF

j_call: TRBJ2-7
clone_size: NA
d_call: NA
cdr3_length: 16
v_call: TRBV6-6
cdr3_nt: TGTGCCAGCAAACCGACCCCCGGGACCCCAGCCTACGAGCAGTACTTC
cdr3_aa: CASKPTPGTPAYEQYF

j_call: TRBJ1-6
clone_size: once
d_call: TRBD1
cdr3_length: 15
v_call: TRBV6-1
cdr3_nt: TGTGCCAGCAGTGCCCGACAGGGAGGTAATTCACCCCTCCACTTT
cdr3_aa: CASSARQGGNSPLHF

j_call: TRBJ2-7
clone_size: once
d_call: TRBD2
cdr3_length: 15
v_call: TRBV5-3
cdr3_nt: TGTGCCAGAAGAATTTCCGGGACTAAGGACTACGAGCAGTACTTC
cdr3_aa: CARRISGTKDYEQYF

j_call: TRBJ2-7
clone_size: NA
d_call: TRBD1
cdr3_length: 15
v_call: TRBV18
cdr3_nt: TGTGCCAGCTCTCGCGGACAGGGCCAATCCTACGAGCAGTACTTC
cdr3_aa: CASSRGQGQSYEQYF

j_call: TRBJ1-1
clone_size: NA
d_call: NA
cdr3_length: 17
v_call: TRBV14
cdr3_nt: TGTGCCAGCAGCCAAAGGTCCGGGCAAAGTTTGTACACTGAAGCTTTCTTT
cdr3_aa: CASSQRSGQSLYTEAFF

j_call: TRBJ2-2
clone_size: NA
d_call: NA
cdr3_length: 16
v_call: TRBV5-1
cdr3_nt: TGCGCCAGCAGCGCACCGGGGCCTTCGAACACCGGGGAGCTGTTTTTT
cdr3_aa: CASSAPGPSNTGELFF

j_call: TRBJ2-1
clone_size: once
d_call: TRBD2
cdr3_length: 15
v_call: TRBV11-3
cdr3_nt: TGTGCCAGCAGCTTAGAGGCGGGAGTAGGGAATGAGCAGTTCTTC
cdr3_aa: CASSLEAGVGNEQFF

j_call: TRBJ2-5
clone_size: NA
d_call: TRBD1
cdr3_length: 13
v_call: TRBV7-2
cdr3_nt: TGTGCCAGCAGCTGGCACAGGGGCGAGACCCAGTACTTC
cdr3_aa: CASSWHRGETQYF

j_call: TRBJ2-5
clone_size: NA
d_call: TRBD2
cdr3_length: 14
v_call: TRBV6-5
cdr3_nt: TGTGCCAGCAGTTACCTAGCGGGCCAAGAGACCCAGTACTTC
cdr3_aa: CASSYLAGQETQYF

j_call: TRBJ1-6
clone_size: NA
d_call: NA
cdr3_length: 14
v_call: TRBV18
cdr3_nt: TGTGCCAGCTCACCGAGCAGTCTTTATTCACCCCTCCACTTT
cdr3_aa: CASSPSSLYSPLHF

j_call: TRBJ2-2
clone_size: NA
d_call: TRBD1
cdr3_length: 15
v_call: TRBV6-1
cdr3_nt: TGTGCCAGCAGTTCCGGGACAGGGAACACCGGGGAGCTGTTTTTT
cdr3_aa: CASSSGTGNTGELFF

j_call: TRBJ1-4
clone_size: NA
d_call: TRBD1
cdr3_length: 15
v_call: TRBV6-5
cdr3_nt: TGTGCCAGCAGTACAGCCGGGACAGGGGGTGAAAAACTGTTTTTT
cdr3_aa: CASSTAGTGGEKLFF

j_call: TRBJ2-3
clone_size: once
d_call: TRBD1
cdr3_length: 15
v_call: TRBV7-9
cdr3_nt: TGTGCCAGCAGTCGACAGGGGGAGTGGACAGATACGCAGTATTTT
cdr3_aa: CASSRQGEWTDTQYF

j_call: TRBJ1-2
clone_size: NA
d_call: NA
cdr3_length: 16
v_call: TRBV11-3
cdr3_nt: TGTGCCAGCAGCTTAGGTTATACTGGACGGATCTATGGCTACACCTTC
cdr3_aa: CASSLGYTGRIYGYTF

j_call: TRBJ2-3
clone_size: NA
d_call: NA
cdr3_length: 15
v_call: TRBV5-1
cdr3_nt: TGCGCCAGCAGCTTGGGCGGGAACCCCACAGATACGCAGTATTTT
cdr3_aa: CASSLGGNPTDTQYF

j_call: TRBJ2-3
clone_size: NA
d_call: NA
cdr3_length: 14
v_call: TRBV7-2
cdr3_nt: TGTGCCAGCAGCTCTAGACTAGGGACAGATACGCAGTATTTT
cdr3_aa: CASSSRLGTDTQYF

j_call: TRBJ1-2
clone_size: NA
d_call: TRBD1
cdr3_length: 14
v_call: TRBV30
cdr3_nt: TGTGCCTGGGGTGGGGACAGCGGCAACTATGGCTACACCTTC
cdr3_aa: CAWGGDSGNYGYTF

j_call: TRBJ2-1
clone_size: NA
d_call: TRBD2
cdr3_length: 14
v_call: TRBV29-1
cdr3_nt: TGCAGCGTATCGAGTGGACTAGACGGGAATGAGCAGTTCTTC
cdr3_aa: CSVSSGLDGNEQFF

j_call: TRBJ2-7
clone_size: NA
d_call: NA
cdr3_length: 14
v_call: TRBV9
cdr3_nt: TGTGCCAGCAGCCCTGTTGGACAGTCCTACGAGCAGTACTTC
cdr3_aa: CASSPVGQSYEQYF

j_call: TRBJ1-2
clone_size: NA
d_call: NA
cdr3_length: 12
v_call: TRBV30
cdr3_nt: TGTGCCTGGATGGGGGGGAACTATGGCTACACCTTC
cdr3_aa: CAWMGGNYGYTF

j_call: TRBJ2-7
clone_size: NA
d_call: TRBD2
cdr3_length: 15
v_call: TRBV7-9
cdr3_nt: TGTGCCAGCAGCCCGCCCGGGAGGGGCATCAACGAGCAGTACTTC
cdr3_aa: CASSPPGRGINEQYF

j_call: TRBJ2-2
clone_size: NA
d_call: NA
cdr3_length: 15
v_call: TRBV7-2
cdr3_nt: TGTGCCAGCAGCCAAATGGGAGGGAACACCGGGGAGCTGTTTTTT
cdr3_aa: CASSQMGGNTGELFF

j_call: TRBJ2-2
clone_size: NA
d_call: NA
cdr3_length: 16
v_call: TRBV10-3
cdr3_nt: TGTGCCATCAGTGATCGGGGCCTAAGGAACACCGGGGAGCTGTTTTTT
cdr3_aa: CAISDRGLRNTGELFF

j_call: TRBJ2-7
clone_size: NA
d_call: NA
cdr3_length: 13
v_call: TRBV30
cdr3_nt: TGTGCCTGGAGTGTTCAACACTCCTACGAGCAGTACTTC
cdr3_aa: CAWSVQHSYEQYF

j_call: TRBJ1-1
clone_size: NA
d_call: NA
cdr3_length: 12
v_call: TRBV6-6
cdr3_nt: TGTGCCAGCTCTGACGCTACAGATGAAGCTTTCTTT
cdr3_aa: CASSDATDEAFF

j_call: TRBJ1-2
clone_size: NA
d_call: TRBD1
cdr3_length: 14
v_call: TRBV6-1
cdr3_nt: TGTGCCAGCAGTGTTAACAGGGGAGGTTATGGCTACACCTTC
cdr3_aa: CASSVNRGGYGYTF

j_call: TRBJ2-1
clone_size: NA
d_call: TRBD2
cdr3_length: 15
v_call: TRBV9
cdr3_nt: TGTGCCAGCAGCGTAGATCTAGCGGGAGGTTATGAGCAGTTCTTC
cdr3_aa: CASSVDLAGGYEQFF

j_call: TRBJ2-5
clone_size: NA
d_call: NA
cdr3_length: 12
v_call: TRBV5-1
cdr3_nt: TGCGCCAGCAGCCCTACCAGGGAGACCCAGTACTTC
cdr3_aa: CASSPTRETQYF

j_call: TRBJ1-6
clone_size: NA
d_call: NA
cdr3_length: 14
v_call: TRBV6-5
cdr3_nt: TGTGCCAGCAAAAGGGACGGGGGGCCTGTACCCCTCCACTTT
cdr3_aa: CASKRDGGPVPLHF

j_call: TRBJ2-7
clone_size: NA
d_call: TRBD1
cdr3_length: 15
v_call: TRBV5-1
cdr3_nt: TGCGCCAGCAGCCGCTTGGATCAGGGGGCGCACGAGCAGTACTTC
cdr3_aa: CASSRLDQGAHEQYF

j_call: TRBJ2-7
clone_size: NA
d_call: TRBD1
cdr3_length: 13
v_call: TRBV2
cdr3_nt: TGTGCCAGTAGGGACAGTGGCTTGGGTGAGCAGTACTTC
cdr3_aa: CASRDSGLGEQYF

j_call: TRBJ1-6
clone_size: NA
d_call: NA
cdr3_length: 14
v_call: TRBV30
cdr3_nt: TGTGCCTGGAGTGTAGGGCAGGACAATTCACCCCTCCACTTT
cdr3_aa: CAWSVGQDNSPLHF

j_call: TRBJ1-5
clone_size: NA
d_call: TRBD1
cdr3_length: 15
v_call: TRBV5-1
cdr3_nt: TGCGCCAGCAGCACGGGACAGGGAGTTGGTCAGCCCCAGCATTTT
cdr3_aa: CASSTGQGVGQPQHF

j_call: TRBJ1-5
clone_size: NA
d_call: NA
cdr3_length: 14
v_call: TRBV6-5
cdr3_nt: TGTGCCAGCAGGCGGGACGGGGGCAATCAGCCCCAGCATTTT
cdr3_aa: CASRRDGGNQPQHF

j_call: TRBJ1-4
clone_size: NA
d_call: TRBD1
cdr3_length: 15
v_call: TRBV5-5
cdr3_nt: TGTGCCAGCAGCTTCGGGACAGCAACTAATGAAAAACTGTTTTTT
cdr3_aa: CASSFGTATNEKLFF